The clone carrying this TCR beta chain came up many times. Its antigen is not identified. The source of the sample is a study of T cell repertoires in cytomegalovirus infection. Study-level background: CMV infection plus the matching HLA type was flagged by public TCR beta signatures.

In TCRdb, the reads were re-called with MiXCR into one record per CDR3 protein. Here the sample spans more than 90,000 distinct CDR3 sequences, about 9.5% being singletons. The V and J ends lost 5 bases and 3 bases, in that order; junction bases with no gene match: 3. This CDR3 is 15 amino acids long. Looked up from germline, CDR1 is MNHEY and CDR2 is SVGAGI. Specimen: PBMCs, sequenced either directly or after in vitro stimulation (not recorded which). The receptor was isolated from a human donor in good health (CMV status not recorded). Some clones in this sample may be carry-over from other donors' samples. This rearrangement joins TRBV6-5 to TRBJ2-1; 11 positions match TRBD2. CDR3 nucleotide sequence: TGTGCCAGCAGTAACGGACTAGCGGGCTACAATGAGCAGTTCTTC. Protein: CASSNGLAGYNEQFF.